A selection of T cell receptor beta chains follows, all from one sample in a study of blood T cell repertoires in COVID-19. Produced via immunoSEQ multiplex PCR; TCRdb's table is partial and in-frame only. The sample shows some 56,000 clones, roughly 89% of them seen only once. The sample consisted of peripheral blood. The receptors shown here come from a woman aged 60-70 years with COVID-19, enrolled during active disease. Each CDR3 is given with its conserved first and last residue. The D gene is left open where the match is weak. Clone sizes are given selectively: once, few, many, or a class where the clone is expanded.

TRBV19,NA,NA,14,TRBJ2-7,TGTGCCAGTAGCACCTCTGGGGCAGTTGGGGAGCAGTACTTC,CASSTSGAVGEQYF
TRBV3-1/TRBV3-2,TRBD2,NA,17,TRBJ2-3,TGTGCCAGCAGCCCGTACCTAGCGGGGGCTAGCACAGATACGCAGTATTTT,CASSPYLAGASTDTQYF
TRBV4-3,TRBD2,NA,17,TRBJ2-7,TGCGCCAGCAGCCAGTCCCCGGTGACTAGCGGGATCTACGAGCAGTACTTC,CASSQSPVTSGIYEQYF
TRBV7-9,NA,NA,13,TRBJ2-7,TGTGCCAGCAGCTTACAAATCTCCTACGAGCAGTACTTC,CASSLQISYEQYF
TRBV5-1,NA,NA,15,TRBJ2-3,TGCGCCAGCAGCTTGGTAGCGGAGGGCGGAGATACGCAGTATTTT,CASSLVAEGGDTQYF
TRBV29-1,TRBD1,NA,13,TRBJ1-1,TGCAGCATTGTACAGGGGGCTAACACTGAAGCTTTCTTT,CSIVQGANTEAFF
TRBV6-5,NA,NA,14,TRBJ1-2,TGTGCCAGCAGTTCGGAGTATCTTAACTATGGCTACACCTTC,CASSSEYLNYGYTF
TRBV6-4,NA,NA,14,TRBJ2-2,TGTGCCAGCAGTGTGCAGATAAACACCGGGGAGCTGTTTTTT,CASSVQINTGELFF
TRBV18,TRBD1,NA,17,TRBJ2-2,TGTGCCAGCTCACCAGCGGGACAGGGGTCGAACACCGGGGAGCTGTTTTTT,CASSPAGQGSNTGELFF
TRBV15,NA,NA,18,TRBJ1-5,TGTGCCACCAGCAGTACCTCTTTTAGGGGCGTACGCAATCAGCCCCAGCATTTT,CATSSTSFRGVRNQPQHF
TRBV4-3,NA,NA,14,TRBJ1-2,TGCGCCAGCAGCCAAGATGTGGAGGGAAGGGGCTACACCTTC,CASSQDVEGRGYTF
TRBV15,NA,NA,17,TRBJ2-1,TGTGCCACCAGCAGAGATAGGCGGGGAACCCCGAGGAATGAGCAGTTCTTC,CATSRDRRGTPRNEQFF
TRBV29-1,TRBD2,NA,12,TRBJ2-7,TGCAGCGCCTCGGGGGGGCCTTACGAGCAGTACTTC,CSASGGPYEQYF
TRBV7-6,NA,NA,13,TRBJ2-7,TGTGCCAGCAGAGCGGACAGTTCCTACGAGCAGTACTTC,CASRADSSYEQYF
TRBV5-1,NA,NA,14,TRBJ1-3,TGCGCCAGCAGCTTGGTAGCATCCGGAAACACCATATATTTT,CASSLVASGNTIYF
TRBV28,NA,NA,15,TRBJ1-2,TGTGCCAGCAGCCCCTATTGGGAGGATAACTATGGCTACACCTTC,CASSPYWEDNYGYTF
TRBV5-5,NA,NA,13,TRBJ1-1,TGTGCCAGCAGTTTCGATGGGGCCGGTGAAGCTTTCTTT,CASSFDGAGEAFF
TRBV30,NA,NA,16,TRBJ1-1,TGTGCCTGGACCCTAGGGGGAGCGGGGCAGAACACTGAAGCTTTCTTT,CAWTLGGAGQNTEAFF
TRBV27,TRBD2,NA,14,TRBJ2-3,TGTGCCAGCAGTTCCCAGCGGGACACAGATACGCAGTATTTT,CASSSQRDTDTQYF
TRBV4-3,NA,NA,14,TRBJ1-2,TGCGCCAGCAGCCAAGAACGAGGTGATGGCGGCTACACCTTC,CASSQERGDGGYTF
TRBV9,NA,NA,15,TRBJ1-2,TGTGCCAGCAGCGTAGGGCCCCCGGGGTCGAGCGGCTACACCTTC,CASSVGPPGSSGYTF
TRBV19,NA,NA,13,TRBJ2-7,TGTGCCAGTAGTATAGTAGGGGACTACGAGCAGTACTTC,CASSIVGDYEQYF
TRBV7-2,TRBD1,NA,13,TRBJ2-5,TGTGCCAGCAGCCAGACAGGGCCCCAGACCCAGTACTTC,CASSQTGPQTQYF
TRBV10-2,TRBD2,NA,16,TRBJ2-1,TGCGCCAGCAGTGAGTCCGGCGGGAGCTCCTACAATGAGCAGTTCTTC,CASSESGGSSYNEQFF
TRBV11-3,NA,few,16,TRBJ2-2,TGTGCCAGCAGCTCAGGGGACAACCCACAAATCGGGGAGCTGTTTTTT,CASSSGDNPQIGELFF
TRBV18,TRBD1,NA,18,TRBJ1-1,TGTGCCAGCTCCCCTGAAGTCAGGACAGGCGTGAGTGGCACTGAAGCTTTCTTT,CASSPEVRTGVSGTEAFF
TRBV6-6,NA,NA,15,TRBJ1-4,TGTGCCAGCAGTTCACCCCAGAGGGGGAGCGAAAAACTGTTTTTT,CASSSPQRGSEKLFF
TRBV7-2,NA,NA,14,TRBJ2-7,TGTGCCAGCAGCCCCTACCCAGGAGGCTACGAGCAGTACTTC,CASSPYPGGYEQYF
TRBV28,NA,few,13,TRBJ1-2,TGTGCCAGCAGTCTGAGGGCTAACTATGGCTACACCTTC,CASSLRANYGYTF
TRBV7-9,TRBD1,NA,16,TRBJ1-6,TGTGCCAGCAGCTCCCTGACAGGGGGTGAGCGTCCACCCCTCCACTTT,CASSSLTGGERPPLHF
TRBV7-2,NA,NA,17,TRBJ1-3,TGTGCCAGCAGCTTGGTAGCCACTCCTAGATCTGGAAACACCATATATTTT,CASSLVATPRSGNTIYF
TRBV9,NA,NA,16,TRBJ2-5,TGTGCCAGCAGCCCTGGAGGAGCAGGGGCCCCGTGGACCCAGTACTTC,CASSPGGAGAPWTQYF
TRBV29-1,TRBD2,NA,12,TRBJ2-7,TGCAGCGCGCAGCGGGAGTCCTACGAGCAGTACTTC,CSAQRESYEQYF
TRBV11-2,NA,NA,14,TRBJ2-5,TGTGCCAGCAGCTCGCTGGGCACTTTGGAGACCCAGTACTTC,CASSSLGTLETQYF
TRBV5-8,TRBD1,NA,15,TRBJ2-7,TGTGCCAGCAGCTTGATTGGACAGGGGGCGATCGAGCAGTACTTC,CASSLIGQGAIEQYF
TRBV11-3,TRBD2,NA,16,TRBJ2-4,TGTGCCAGCAGCTTTAGAGCGGGGGGGCTGCAAAACATTCAGTACTTC,CASSFRAGGLQNIQYF
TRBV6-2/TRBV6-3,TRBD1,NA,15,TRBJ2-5,TGTGCCAGCAGTTACTACAGGGGCAGTATGGAGACCCAGTACTTC,CASSYYRGSMETQYF
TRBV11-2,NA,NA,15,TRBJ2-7,TGTGCCAGCTCCCCGGGGCGAGCGGGGTTCAGGGGACAGTACTTC,CASSPGRAGFRGQYF
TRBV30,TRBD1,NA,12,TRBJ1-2,TGTGCCTGGAGTGTGGGACAGCTTGGCTACACCTTC,CAWSVGQLGYTF
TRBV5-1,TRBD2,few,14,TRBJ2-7,TGCGCCAGCCGACCTAGCGGGGACTCCTACGAGCAGTACTTC,CASRPSGDSYEQYF
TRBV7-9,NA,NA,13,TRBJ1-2,TGTGCCAGCAGCTTAGGAGGGAACTATGGCTACACCTTC,CASSLGGNYGYTF